What follows are 28 T cell receptor beta chains derived from one specimen sequenced in a study of T cells in Graves' hyperthyroidism and ophthalmopathy. RNA transcripts gave rise to amplified TCR beta CDR3 regions. The TCR CDR3 first-round RT-PCR relied on the HTBI primer set. TCRdb reprocessed the multiplex PCR reads with MiXCR, giving one entry per CDR3 protein. The sample contains 300,000 to 400,000 distinct CDR3 sequences, 15% to 20% of which appear only once. The sequenced material came from blood. The receptors derive from a woman between 45 and 60 years old with Graves' hyperthyroidism.

The sample holds many counts of this clonotype. The rearrangement uses TRBV5-1 and TRBJ1-1, with 7 bases lining up with TRBD1. There are 14 residues in the CDR3. V gave up 1 base and J gave up 3 bases; unmatched junction bases: 3. The germline gives CDR1 SGHRS, CDR2 YFSETQ. CDR3 DNA sequence: TGCGCCAGCAGCTTGAACAGGGGTGACACTGAAGCTTTCTTT. Its protein is CASSLNRGDTEAFF.

This clonotype was found a few times. The gene calls are TRBV6-6 and TRBJ1-2; D gene ambiguous. The CDR3 is made up of 13 amino acids. Germline CDR1 reads MNHNY; CDR2 reads SVGAGI (reference sequence). V lost 0 bases to trimming and J lost 5 bases, with 7 bases between them. The CDR3 nucleotides are TGTGCCAGCAGTTACTCGGCTGGGTATGGCTACACCTTC. This translates into CASSYSAGYGYTF.

The CDR3, as DNA: TGCAGTGCCTTAGAGAGGGGTTACAAAGAGACCCAGTACTTC. This translates into CSALERGYKETQYF. This sequence joins TRBV20-1 and TRBJ2-5; the D gene could be TRBD1 or TRBD2 (5 bases each). V shed 6 bases and J shed 3 bases, with 17 bases lying between them. The CDR3 sequence is 14 residues long. Germline CDR1 and CDR2: DFQATT and SNEGSKA (reference sequence).

This clonotype occurred a few times. The CDR3 DNA reads TGTGCCAGCAGTGAAGGACACGACACCGGGGAGCTGTTTTTT. It encodes CASSEGHDTGELFF. The chain joins TRBV6-1 to TRBJ2-2; no definite D call. Trimming removed 1 base from V and 3 bases from J, with 6 bases in between. Germline CDR1 and CDR2: MNHNS and SASEGT. This CDR3 is 14 amino acids long.

V and J are TRBV6-1 and TRBJ1-1; D unclear. The CDR3 loop spans 15 amino acids. CDR1 and CDR2 from the germline V gene are MNHNS and SASEGT. The V end lost 8 bases, the J end lost 0 bases, and 16 bases lay between the germline ends. The CDR3 reads CASRPIGTVNTEAFF. The CDR3, as DNA: TGTGCCAGCCGACCAATAGGCACCGTGAACACTGAAGCTTTCTTT.

Ten or more counts support this clonotype. The chain combines TRBV7-2 with TRBJ2-1, with no clear D. The germline V gene encodes CDR1 SGHTA and CDR2 FQGNSA. The CDR3 sequence is 13 residues long. Trimming stripped 1 base from V and 4 bases from J, with 5 bases between. The CDR3: CASSLGAYNEQFF. The CDR3 nucleotides read TGTGCCAGCAGCTTAGGGGCTTACAATGAGCAGTTCTTC.

This clonotype was seen at least ten times. This chain uses TRBV20-1 with TRBJ2-3; 8 nucleotides match TRBD2. The CDR3 runs to 14 residues. The germline V gene has CDR1 DFQATT and CDR2 SNEGSKA (reference sequence). Trimming removed 5 bases from V and 1 base from J; junction bases left unmatched: 5. In DNA form, the CDR3 reads TGCAGTGCTCCCCTGACTAGCGGCACAGATACGCAGTATTTT. Its translation: CSAPLTSGTDTQYF.

This clonotype has ten or more counts. The J gene is TRBJ2-5, the V gene TRBV4-1; possible D gene TRBD1, 5 bases. The germline gives CDR1 MGHRA, CDR2 YSYEKL. The length of the CDR3 is 15 residues. Trimming shortened V by 4 bases and J by 3 bases, and 15 bases separated the two germline ends. This CDR3 reads CASSLTQGRKETQYF. The CDR3 region has the DNA TGCGCCAGCAGCCTGACGCAGGGCAGAAAAGAGACCCAGTACTTC.

This clonotype was observed a handful of times. The chain links TRBV10-3 to TRBJ2-5; a weak D match, TRBD1 (6 bases). V lost 3 bases to trimming and J lost 2 bases, with 10 bases between them. The CDR3 is made up of 14 amino acids. Per the germline V gene, CDR1 is ENHRY and CDR2 is SYGVKD. In nucleotides, the CDR3 is TGTGCCATCAGTGACTACGGACAGCAAGAGACCCAGTACTTC. This translates into CAISDYGQQETQYF.

This chain links TRBV5-1 with TRBJ1-4, with 9 bases lining up with TRBD1. V lost 4 bases to trimming and J lost 7 bases; unmatched junction nucleotides: 8. The CDR3 contains 15 residues. Germline V gene sequence: CDR1 SGHRS, CDR2 YFSETQ. CDR3 amino acids: CASSLAQGAGEKLFF. DNA of the CDR3: TGCGCCAGCAGCCTCGCACAGGGGGCGGGTGAAAAACTGTTTTTT.

This clonotype was counted ten times or more. The V and J genes are TRBV2 and TRBJ1-2, with TRBD1 matching over 11 bases. V dropped 6 bases and J dropped 3; count of bases not matched to a gene: 9. This CDR3 contains 16 residues. Germline values: CDR1 SNHLY, CDR2 FYNNEI. CDR3 sequence reads: CASSSGTGGTYYGYTF. CDR3 sequence (DNA): TGTGCCAGCAGCTCCGGGACAGGGGGAACGTACTATGGCTACACCTTC.

This clonotype was recorded a few times. The V gene is TRBV5-1, the J gene TRBJ2-2, with 7 bases matching TRBD1. The CDR3 has 15 residues. J was trimmed by 3 bases and V by 2 bases; bases with no gene match: 4. CDR1 is SGHRS, CDR2 YFSETQ, per germline. The CDR3 sequence is CASSFTGTDTGELFF. DNA for the CDR3: TGCGCCAGCAGCTTCACCGGGACAGACACCGGGGAGCTGTTTTTT.

The chain couples TRBV12-3 or TRBV12-4 to TRBJ2-5; D is unresolved. Trimming took 6 bases from V and 5 from J, leaving 16 bases between them. The CDR3 sequence is 14 residues long. This CDR3 reads CASSYPVDVETQYF. CDR3 sequence (DNA): TGTGCCAGCAGCTACCCCGTCGATGTCGAGACCCAGTACTTC.

The V and J genes are TRBV11-2 and TRBJ2-3; TRBD2 matches 8 bases. There are 15 residues in the CDR3. The germline gives CDR1 SGHAT, CDR2 FQNNGV. The junction had 6 bases not matched to a gene; V was cut back by 1 base and J by 6 bases. The chain's CDR3 is CASSLAGRGGDTQYF. CDR3 DNA: TGTGCCAGCAGCTTAGCCGGGAGGGGGGGGGATACGCAGTATTTT. Combining the CDR3 with reference TRBV11-2 and TRBJ2-3 gives the whole variable domain EAGVAQSPRYKIIEKRQSVAFWCNPISGHATLYWYQQILGQGPKLLIQFQNNGVVDDSQLPKDRFSAERLKGVDSTLKIQPAKLEDSAVYLCASSLAGRGGDTQYFGPGTRLTVL.

CDR3 coding DNA: TGTGCCAGCAGGAGAGACAGCTCTGGAAACACCATATATTTT. Protein sequence: CASRRDSSGNTIYF. The V call is TRBV27, the J call TRBJ1-3; perhaps TRBD1 as D (5 bases). The CDR3 spans 14 residues. In germline, CDR1 is MNHEY, CDR2 SMNVEV (reference sequence). Trimming shortened V by 6 bases and J by 0 bases, and 9 bases separated the two germline ends.

The V and J genes are TRBV7-2 and TRBJ2-5; tentatively, D is TRBD1 (6 bases). The closer fit of TRBJ2-1 to the DNA end suggests the J call may be wrong. This CDR3 contains 13 residues. CDR1 and CDR2 (germline): SGHTA, FQGNSA. The CDR3 nucleotides are TGTGCCAGCAGCTTACAGGGGAAGGAGACCCAGTTCTTC. Protein sequence: CASSLQGKETQFF.

On this clonotype: A read error may account for a junction end that differs from germline. The V and J genes are TRBV5-8 and TRBJ1-1; D gene uncertain. The CDR3 is made up of 13 amino acids. Germline V gene sequence: CDR1 SGHTS, CDR2 YDEGEE. This CDR3 reads CANSLPASTEAFF. The CDR3 bases are TGTGCCAACAGCCTCCCAGCGAGCACTGAAGCTTTCTTT.

This clonotype was picked up many times. The chain joins TRBV11-2 to TRBJ2-3; no clear D gene. With 0 bases removed from V and 4 bases from J, the gap between germline ends came to 2 bases. Germline values: CDR1 SGHAT, CDR2 FQNNGV. The CDR3 extends over 12 amino acids. The CDR3 coding sequence is TGTGCCAGCAGCTTAGACGCAGATACGCAGTATTTT. It encodes CASSLDADTQYF.

This clonotype came up a few times. At one end the junction does not follow the germline gene, possibly because of a read error. CDR3 sequence (DNA): TGTGCCAGCGGCTTGGCCAGATTAGCCAAAAACATTCAGTACTTC. Residues: CASGLARLAKNIQYF. This chain links TRBV5-8 with TRBJ2-4, with D unclear. CDR3 length: 15 residues. Germline V gene data show CDR1 as SGHTS and CDR2 as YDEGEE.

Worth noting for this clonotype: The conserved phenylalanine or tryptophan normally closing the CDR3 is absent here, so this likely arose from a read error. This chain connects TRBV12-3 or TRBV12-4 to TRBJ1-5, with 7 positions matching TRBD1. This CDR3 region has 13 residues. Losses at the gene ends were 6 bases for V and 3 bases for J; bases not matched to a gene: 2. For the CDR3, the DNA is TGTGCCAGCAGGACAGGGTCCAATCAGCCCCAGCATCTT. Its protein is CASRTGSNQPQHL.

The chain recombines TRBV19 with TRBJ2-3; D might be TRBD1 (6 bases). The CDR3 runs to 15 residues. The ends were cut back, 2 bases at V and 1 base at J, with 10 bases in the middle. Germline V CDR1 and CDR2: LNHDA, SQIVND (reference sequence). CDR3 sequence (DNA): TGTGCCAGTAGTATAACGGCAGGGGGCACAGATACGCAGTATTTT. This translates into CASSITAGGTDTQYF.

This clonotype was detected only a few times. The chain has TRBV5-1 and TRBJ2-2; 8 bases map to TRBD2. The CDR3 is made up of 18 amino acids. The germline gives CDR1 SGHRS, CDR2 YFSETQ. V was clipped by 0 bases and J by 7 bases; unmatched bases: 14. The CDR3 nucleotides read TGCGCCAGCAGCTTGGCCTCCCCGTCCGGGGGGGGTCACGGGGAGCTGTTTTTT. It specifies CASSLASPSGGGHGELFF.

The rearrangement uses TRBV5-1 and TRBJ1-2; 7 positions agree with TRBD1. CDR3 length: 14 amino acids. Germline CDR1 and CDR2: SGHRS and YFSETQ. J gave up 8 bases and V 4 bases, and 11 bases lay outside the gene matches. CDR3 sequence: CASSLTQTGDGYTF. CDR3 nucleotide sequence: TGCGCCAGCAGCCTGACCCAAACAGGGGACGGCTACACCTTC.

In this sample, this clonotype turned up a few times. The chain uses TRBV6-5 and TRBJ2-3; 10 nucleotides agree with TRBD1. V was pared by 2 bases and J by 4 bases, with 3 bases of the junction left unmatched. The CDR3 is 15 residues long. The V gene's germline CDR1 is MNHEY and CDR2 SVGAGI. The CDR3 region has the DNA TGTGCCAGCAGTTACCGGGGACAGGGGCCAGATACGCAGTATTTT. Translation gives CASSYRGQGPDTQYF.

The CDR3 loop reads CASSPAGVTGNTIYF. CDR3 nucleotide sequence: TGTGCCAGCAGCCCGGCGGGGGTTACTGGAAACACCATATATTTT. The chain joins TRBV9 to TRBJ1-3; a weak D match, TRBD1 (5 bases). CDR3 length: 15 residues. The germline V gene has CDR1 SGDLS and CDR2 YYNGEE. The V end lost 4 bases, the J end lost 2 bases, and 13 bases lay between the germline ends.

This clonotype was observed many times. The chain joins TRBV18 to TRBJ2-5; maybe TRBD2 (6 bases). The germline V gene encodes CDR1 KGHSH and CDR2 LQKENI. The V gene lost 6 bases and the J gene lost 3 bases, with 11 bases spanning the gap. This CDR3 contains 13 residues. CDR3 residues: CASSAGGEETQYF. The CDR3 DNA reads TGTGCCAGCTCTGCCGGAGGGGAAGAGACCCAGTACTTC. The complete variable domain, with remaining parts taken from reference TRBV18 and TRBJ2-5, reads NAGVMQNPRHLVRRRGQEARLRCSPMKGHSHVYWYRQLPEEGLKFMVYLQKENIIDESGMPKERFSAEFPKEGPSILRIQQVVRGDSAAYFCASSAGGEETQYFGPGTRLLVL.

For this clonotype: A much larger clone differs by one base, so this may be a read error. The rearrangement links TRBV18 to TRBJ1-2; TRBD1 matches at 11 bases. Germline V gives CDR1 KGHSH, CDR2 LQKENI. CDR3 length equals 15 residues. CDR3 nucleotides: TGTGCCAGCTCACCCTCGGGACAGGGGGATTATGCCTACACCTTC. Translating gives CASSPSGQGDYAYTF.

This clonotype was counted at least ten times. The chain joins TRBV15 to TRBJ2-7; 10 bases map to TRBD1. Trimming removed 1 base from V and 0 bases from J; junction bases left unmatched: 12. Looked up from germline, CDR1 is LNHNV and CDR2 is YYDKDF (reference sequence). The CDR3 runs to 19 residues. The CDR3 DNA sequence: TGTGCCACCAGCAGAGCGGGACAGGGGACGCTGGGGGGCTCCTACGAGCAGTACGTC. Translating it yields CATSRAGQGTLGGSYEQYV.